The 28 T cell receptor beta chains below come from one sample, sequenced in a study of response to subunit inactivated influenza vaccine. TCRdb analysed the RT-PCR reads with MiXCR anew, one entry per CDR3 protein. The sample includes approximately 700,000 distinct CDR3 sequences, approximately 15% of them seen just once. The source was PBMCs from blood, collected less than 13 days after vaccination. These receptors came from a man between 50 and 59 years old who received an inactivated influenza vaccine.

This clonotype was detected many times. This chain links TRBV5-1 with TRBJ2-2; D not resolved. CDR1 and CDR2 (germline): SGHRS, YFSETQ. Trimming removed 1 base from V and 5 bases from J, with 9 bases in between. The CDR3 length is 14 residues. The CDR3 loop is CASSLMSQTGELFF. In DNA form, the CDR3 reads TGCGCCAGCAGCTTGATGAGTCAAACCGGGGAGCTGTTTTTT.

The chain links TRBV7-2 to TRBJ1-5; D not resolved. Trimming pared 4 bases from V and 9 bases from J, leaving 10 bases between. There are 12 residues in the CDR3. CDR1 and CDR2 (germline): SGHTA, FQGNSA. The CDR3 region has the DNA TGTGCCAGCAGCTCCTATTCTGGGCCCCAGCATTTT. It encodes CASSSYSGPQHF.

This chain joins TRBV15 and TRBJ2-5; a weak D match, TRBD1 (7 bases). The CDR3 spans 16 residues. Trimming stripped 1 base from V and 3 bases from J, with 15 bases between. CDR1 is LNHNV, CDR2 YYDKDF, per germline (reference sequence). CDR3 DNA sequence: TGTGCCACCAGCAGAGGGCCAGGGGGGTACAAAGAGACCCAGTACTTC. Translation: CATSRGPGGYKETQYF.

This clonotype has more than one count but fewer than ten. The rearrangement joins TRBV7-3 to TRBJ2-2; 8 bases match TRBD2. Germline CDR1 and CDR2: SGHTA and FQGTGA. The junction had 6 bases not matched to a gene; V was cut back by 5 bases and J by 4 bases. This CDR3 region has 15 residues. The CDR3 region is CASSPASGSTGELFF. The CDR3 nucleotides read TGTGCCAGCAGCCCCGCCAGCGGGAGCACCGGGGAGCTGTTTTTT. Supplemented by reference TRBV7-3 and TRBJ2-2, the full variable domain reads GAGVSQTPSNKVTEKGKYVELRCDPISGHTALYWYRQSLGQGPEFLIYFQGTGAADDSGLPNDRFFAVRPEGSVSTLKIQRTERGDSAVYLCASSPASGSTGELFFGEGSRLTVL.

This clonotype was detected ten times or more. The J gene is TRBJ2-5, the V gene TRBV6-2 or TRBV6-3; no clear D gene. This CDR3 has 14 amino acids. V was clipped by 2 bases and J by 1 base, with 8 bases between them. Per the germline V gene, CDR1 is MNHEY and CDR2 is SVGEGT. The CDR3 DNA sequence: TGTGCCAGCAGTTACCGGAGCTCCCAAGAGACCCAGTACTTC. Protein sequence: CASSYRSSQETQYF.

The table lists this clonotype with a few counts. The V gene is TRBV6-1, the J gene TRBJ2-1; no reliable D call. The germline gives CDR1 MNHNS, CDR2 SASEGT. Trimming stripped 6 bases from V and 0 bases from J, with 6 bases between. The CDR3 is 13 residues long. CDR3 in amino acids: CASRASSYNEQFF. CDR3 DNA sequence: TGTGCCAGCAGGGCAAGCTCCTACAATGAGCAGTTCTTC.

This clonotype has only a few counts. V is TRBV5-6 and J is TRBJ2-5; D could derive from TRBD1 or TRBD2 (6 bases each). This CDR3 contains 17 residues. Deletions cut 0 bases from V and 2 bases from J, with 17 bases between. CDR1 is SGHDT and CDR2 is YYEEEE in the germline V gene. The CDR3 sequence is CASSLASTGGGQETQYF. The CDR3 DNA follows: TGTGCCAGCAGCTTGGCCTCGACAGGAGGGGGACAAGAGACCCAGTACTTC. Drawing the rest from reference TRBV5-6 and TRBJ2-5, the complete variable domain is DAGVTQSPTHLIKTRGQQVTLRCSPKSGHDTVSWYQQALGQGPQFIFQYYEEEERQRGNFPDRFSGHQFPNYSSELNVNALLLGDSALYLCASSLASTGGGQETQYFGPGTRLLVL.

The V gene is TRBV20-1, the J gene TRBJ2-3; D is perhaps TRBD2 (6 bases). CDR3 size: 14 residues. Trimming left V 3 bases short and J 3 bases short, with 13 bases between. Germline lookup yields CDR1 DFQATT and CDR2 SNEGSKA (reference sequence). CDR3 nucleotide sequence: TGCAGTGCTAGTCCAGCGGGTCCGACAGATACGCAGTATTTT. This translates into CSASPAGPTDTQYF.

Note on this clonotype: A read error may account for a junction end that differs from germline. In DNA form, the CDR3 reads TGTGCCAGCAGTTTGATCAAGTTTTCCGCGAACACCGGCGAGCTGTTTTTT. Its translation: CASSLIKFSANTGELFF. The chain recombines TRBV28 with TRBJ2-2, with D hard to call. The CDR3 runs to 17 residues. Germline V lookup: CDR1 MDHEN, CDR2 SYDVKM. Drawing the rest from reference TRBV28 and TRBJ2-2, the complete variable domain is DVKVTQSSRYLVKRTGEKVFLECVQDMDHENMFWYRQDPGLGLRLIYFSYDVKMKEKGDIPEGYSVSREKKERFSLILESASTNQTSMYLCASSLIKFSANTGELFFGEGSRLTVL.

The chain couples TRBV5-5 to TRBJ2-2; 10 nucleotides line up with TRBD1. CDR1 is SGHKS and CDR2 is YYEKEE in the germline V gene (reference sequence). This CDR3 is built from 16 residues. V dropped 4 bases and J dropped 5; count of bases not matched to a gene: 8. The CDR3 DNA reads as TGTGCCAGCAGCAGGAGACAGGGGGCGAGGACCGGGGAGCTGTTTTTT. Residues: CASSRRQGARTGELFF.

The chain combines TRBV5-1 with TRBJ2-2; 8 nucleotides agree with TRBD1. Looked up from germline, CDR1 is SGHRS and CDR2 is YFSETQ. The CDR3 totals 14 residues. After removal of 4 bases from V and 6 bases from J, the junction contained 5 bases not matched to a gene. The CDR3 sequence: CASSQPGGPGELFF. CDR3 sequence (DNA): TGCGCCAGCAGCCAACCAGGGGGCCCCGGGGAGCTGTTTTTT.

In nucleotides, the CDR3 is TGTGCCAGCAGGATGTTTAATGAATACCAAGAGACCCAGTACTTC. Encoded protein: CASRMFNEYQETQYF. The chain employs TRBV7-9 and TRBJ2-5; no reliable D call. V was clipped by 6 bases and J by 0 bases, with 14 bases between them. CDR1 SEHNR and CDR2 FQNEAQ come from the germline V gene (reference sequence). There are 15 residues in the CDR3.

This clonotype was seen a handful of times. This sequence joins TRBV5-1 and TRBJ2-1, with 11 nucleotides matching TRBD2. CDR1 is SGHRS and CDR2 is YFSETQ in the germline V gene. The CDR3 contains 18 residues. Losses at the gene ends were 4 bases for V and 7 bases for J; bases not matched to a gene: 16. The CDR3 loop is CASSAPPLTSGSGNEQFF. CDR3 bases: TGCGCCAGCAGCGCACCGCCCCTCACTAGCGGGAGTGGAAATGAGCAGTTCTTC.

The chain combines TRBV7-2 with TRBJ2-2; 9 bases are shared with TRBD2. CDR3 size: 17 residues. CDR1 SGHTA and CDR2 FQGNSA come from the germline V gene. The V gene end was trimmed by 1 base and the J gene end by 5 bases; junction bases not matched to a gene: 8. The CDR3 nucleotides read TGTGCCAGCAGCTTAGGAGCAGCGGGAGGTGTTACCGGGGAGCTGTTTTTT. This encodes CASSLGAAGGVTGELFF.

This clonotype was counted between two and nine times. Here the CDR3 DNA reads TGTGCCAGCAGCCCGGTCTGGGCTGGCTACAATGAGCAGTTCTTC. Encoded protein: CASSPVWAGYNEQFF. The chain carries TRBV7-2 and TRBJ2-1; D call uncertain. Germline CDR1 is SGHTA and CDR2 is FQGNSA. The CDR3 has 15 amino acids. Trimming took 5 bases from V and 3 from J, leaving 14 bases between them.

The chain couples TRBV3-1 to TRBJ2-4; a possible D gene is TRBD2 (6 bases). The V and J ends lost 2 bases and 3 bases respectively, with 17 bases between them. Germline CDR1 and CDR2: LGHDT and YNNKEL (reference sequence). The CDR3 contains 17 residues. The CDR3 reads CASSQTYSGGGKNIQYF. The DNA for the CDR3 is TGTGCCAGCAGCCAAACTTATAGCGGCGGTGGCAAAAACATTCAGTACTTC.

This clonotype was observed a few times. This sequence joins TRBV10-3 and TRBJ2-2; 7 nucleotides agree with TRBD1. CDR1 is ENHRY, CDR2 SYGVKD, per germline. This CDR3 is 14 amino acids long. V trimming: 7 bases; J trimming: 7 bases; junction bases outside the gene matches: 9. This CDR3 reads CAITAGQVGGELFF. As DNA, the CDR3 is TGTGCCATCACCGCCGGACAGGTTGGCGGGGAGCTGTTTTTT.

The chain combines TRBV20-1 with TRBJ2-7, with 7 bases matching TRBD1. The CDR3 sequence is 14 residues long. J lost 4 bases, V lost 3 bases, and 9 bases had no gene match. Germline-derived CDR1 and CDR2 are DFQATT and SNEGSKA (reference sequence). The CDR3 sequence is CSASITGTDYEQYF. The DNA for the CDR3 is TGCAGTGCTAGTATCACCGGGACAGATTACGAGCAGTACTTC.

The sample holds a few counts of this clonotype. The chain joins TRBV20-1 to TRBJ2-1; D perhaps matches TRBD2 (5 bases). Germline CDR1 DFQATT, CDR2 SNEGSKA (reference sequence). With 3 bases removed from V and 8 bases from J, the gap between germline ends came to 11 bases. This CDR3 has 12 residues. The CDR3 coding sequence is TGCAGTGCTAGGTCGGGGTCGGATGAGCAGTTCTTC. It encodes CSARSGSDEQFF.

This clonotype was detected a few times. This rearrangement joins TRBV4-3 to TRBJ2-3, with D uncertain. The V end lost 0 bases, the J end lost 2 bases, and 6 bases lay between the germline ends. Germline V gene sequence: CDR1 LGHNA, CDR2 YSLEER. CDR3 length: 14 residues. CDR3 sequence (DNA): TGCGCCAGCAGCCAAGATGAGACCACAGATACGCAGTATTTT. Residues: CASSQDETTDTQYF.

This clonotype was recorded many times. V and J are TRBV4-2 and TRBJ1-5; D unclear. Germline V lookup: CDR1 LGHNA, CDR2 YNFKEQ. Trimming pared 0 bases from V and 2 bases from J, leaving 14 bases between. The CDR3 length is 17 residues. This CDR3 reads CASSQDSTRGGNQPQHF. CDR3 in DNA: TGTGCCAGCAGCCAAGATAGCACGCGCGGCGGCAATCAGCCCCAGCATTTT.

This clonotype showed up many times. The chain combines TRBV29-1 with TRBJ2-1, with D perhaps matching TRBD1 (6 bases). Trimming took 4 bases from V and 5 from J, leaving 15 bases between them. The CDR3 consists of 14 residues. CDR1 is SQVTM and CDR2 is ANQGSEA in the germline V gene. CDR3 DNA: TGCAGCGTTGGAACCGGGACACAGAACAATGAGCAGTTCTTC. Protein sequence: CSVGTGTQNNEQFF.

The rearrangement links TRBV27 to TRBJ2-2; 11 positions match TRBD2. CDR1 and CDR2 (germline): MNHEY, SMNVEV (reference sequence). The V gene end was trimmed by 6 bases and the J gene end by 8 bases; junction bases not matched to a gene: 23. The CDR3 spans 20 residues. The CDR3 nucleotides read TGTGCCAGCAGCCCGTCCTACTTGCTAACTAGCGGGAGAGAAGTAGGGGAGCTGTTTTTT. Its translation: CASSPSYLLTSGREVGELFF.

The V gene is TRBV7-2, the J gene TRBJ2-3; TRBD2 agrees at 15 bases. V lost 4 bases to trimming and J lost 4 bases; unmatched junction nucleotides: 6. The length of the CDR3 is 17 residues. Germline assignment: CDR1 SGHTA and CDR2 FQGNSA. The DNA for the CDR3 is TGTGCCAGCAGCTGGACTAGCGGGAGGGCCTTCCCAGATACGCAGTATTTT. It encodes CASSWTSGRAFPDTQYF.

This clonotype appeared a few times. This sequence joins TRBV7-8 and TRBJ2-1, with unresolved D. The germline V gene has CDR1 SGHVS and CDR2 FQNEAQ. V lost 1 base and J 6 bases, leaving 13 bases between the germline ends. CDR3 length: 15 residues. CDR3 sequence (DNA): TGTGCCAGCAGCTTAGGGTTGATAGTCCCCAATGAGCAGTTCTTC. This gives the protein CASSLGLIVPNEQFF.

The genes are TRBV28 and TRBJ1-3, with a weak D call TRBD1 (5 bases). V shed 10 bases and J shed 1 base, with 11 bases lying between them. CDR3 length equals 13 residues. Germline V CDR1 and CDR2: MDHEN, SYDVKM. CDR3 coding DNA: TGTGCCATCGAGGGGCGGTCTGGAAACACCATATATTTT. Its translation is CAIEGRSGNTIYF.

The genes are TRBV28 and TRBJ1-5; 9 nucleotides agree with TRBD1. The trim removed 6 bases at V and 7 bases at J, leaving 7 bases unmatched. This CDR3 is 14 amino acids long. Germline V CDR1 and CDR2: MDHEN, SYDVKM. The CDR3 sequence is CASSGQGSRQPQHF. The DNA of the CDR3 is TGTGCCAGCAGCGGACAGGGGTCGAGGCAGCCCCAGCATTTT.

This clonotype was seen a few times. V and J are TRBV6-2 or TRBV6-3 and TRBJ2-7; 8 positions match TRBD1. The ends lost 6 bases at V and 3 bases at J; junction bases unmatched: 10. Germline V lookup: CDR1 MNHEY, CDR2 SVGEGT. The CDR3 extends over 15 amino acids. CDR3 sequence (DNA): TGTGCCAGCAGAGGGACCGGGACAGGAAACTACGAGCAGTACTTC. It yields the protein CASRGTGTGNYEQYF.